These T cell receptor beta chains were read from a single sample in a study of PD-L1 blockade in urothelial cancer. Some clones are missing from TCRdb's copy, which holds only in-frame ones; the method was immunoSEQ multiplex PCR. The sample yields fewer than 25,000 clones, 70% to 90% seen once. The input for sequencing was PBMCs, taken around atezolizumab (anti-PD-L1) treatment. The receptors originated from a man aged 50-60 years with urothelial cancer. Each CDR3 is given with its conserved first and last residue. D genes are given only for firm matches. Only part of the rows carry a size: once, few, many, or a class if the clone is expanded.

size,V,J,D,DNA,CDR3
-,TRBV18,TRBJ1-1,-,TGTGCCAGCTCCCCTCGACCGGAGGGCGGTGAAGCTTTCTTT,CASSPRPEGGEAFF
once,TRBV7-2,TRBJ1-3,-,TGTGCCAGCAGCTTCTACCGGAGCTCTGGAAACACCATATATTTT,CASSFYRSSGNTIYF
-,TRBV5-4,TRBJ2-3,TRBD2,TGTGCCAGCAGGCCCAATAGCGGGAGAGCGGGAGATACGCAGTATTTT,CASRPNSGRAGDTQYF
-,TRBV9,TRBJ2-3,-,TGTGCCAGCAGCGTAGGGGGGCGCGGCCACACAGATACGCAGTATTTT,CASSVGGRGHTDTQYF
-,TRBV15,TRBJ1-1,-,TGTGCCACCAGCATGTGGGGGGGGTTCGGCACTGAAGCTTTCTTT,CATSMWGGFGTEAFF
-,TRBV29-1,TRBJ2-3,TRBD1,TGCAGCACCCCGGGACAGCTGATCACAGATACGCAGTATTTT,CSTPGQLITDTQYF
-,TRBV7-9,TRBJ2-3,TRBD1,TGTGCCAGCAGCTTAGGGTCGACAGGGGGCAAGGCAGATACGCAGTATTTT,CASSLGSTGGKADTQYF
-,TRBV11-2,TRBJ2-7,-,TGTGCCAGCTGTCGGGACAACTCCTACGAGCAGTACTTC,CASCRDNSYEQYF
-,TRBV5-6,TRBJ1-2,-,TGTGCCAGCAGCAACGTGAAAGGGGACTATGGCTACACCTTC,CASSNVKGDYGYTF
-,TRBV19,TRBJ1-5,-,TGTGCCAGTAGTAGGAGGGTTGATCAGCCCCAGCATTTT,CASSRRVDQPQHF
-,TRBV30,TRBJ1-1,-,TGTGCCTGGAGTGTAGCAAAGAACACTGAAGCTTTCTTT,CAWSVAKNTEAFF
-,TRBV5-1,TRBJ2-3,-,TGCGCCAGCAGCTCCCCAGGCACAGATACGCAGTATTTT,CASSSPGTDTQYF
-,TRBV27,TRBJ2-2,-,TGTGCCAGCAGTTCATTCAGGGCGAACACCGGGGAGCTGTTTTTT,CASSSFRANTGELFF
-,TRBV7-9,TRBJ1-2,-,TGTGCCAGCAGCCGACAGGAAGGTGGCTACACCTTC,CASSRQEGGYTF
few,TRBV19,TRBJ1-6,TRBD1,TGTGCCAGTAGTTTTCTTTTGGGACAGGGAACTTCACCCCTCCACTTT,CASSFLLGQGTSPLHF
-,TRBV19,TRBJ2-2,-,TGTGCCAGTAGTACTTACACAGGAAACACCGGGGAGCTGTTTTTT,CASSTYTGNTGELFF
-,TRBV11-2,TRBJ2-1,TRBD2,TGTGCCAGCAGCTCGTATAGCGGGAGGGACTACAATGAGCAGTTCTTC,CASSSYSGRDYNEQFF